This TCR beta chain was sequenced for a study of cytotoxic CD8 clonotypes in ibrutinib-treated CLL. Study-wide points: Public clonotypes, found uncommonly, either contracted or stayed stable on treatment. A rise in clonality was seen at ibrutinib response, and a fall back toward baseline was seen at progression.

Sequencing was performed with immunoSEQ multiplex PCR; in TCRdb, only in-frame clones are kept and a portion is missing. In the table there are 300,000 to 350,000 clones, around four fifths of which are singletons. The authors obtained approximately 2 micrograms of genomic DNA from cryopreserved PBMCs for TCR beta libraries. The CDR3 extends over 15 amino acids. Germline CDR1 SGHRS, CDR2 YFSETQ. Trimming cost V 1 base and J 6 bases, with 14 bases left between them. Worth noting for this clone: Its specificity is unknown.

The material was PBMCs, obtained before ibrutinib treatment. This receptor was taken from a human donor with chronic lymphocytic leukemia. The J gene is TRBJ2-1, the V gene TRBV5-1, with D tentatively TRBD2 (5 bases). The CDR3 is CASSLSPTTSNEQFF. CDR3 coding DNA: TGCGCCAGCAGCTTGTCGCCCACTACTAGCAATGAGCAGTTCTTC.